This TCR beta chain was recovered during a study of molecular identifiers for immune sequencing clone quantification. Findings and caveats of the study: Barcode sharing among identical TCR molecules could make large clones appear smaller. Jurkat TCR RNA spiked in from one cell reportedly remained identifiable amid roughly 940,000 naive cells.

Comment on this clonotype: Its antigen is unknown.

TCRdb processed the PCR reads anew with MiXCR; each CDR3 protein has one entry. In the table there are about 100,000 distinct CDR3 sequences, roughly a third of which are singletons. For naive CD8 T cells, sorting used the CD8+CD4-CCR7+CD45RA+ phenotype. The CDR3 runs 14 residues. The V segment lost 6 bases and the J segment 4 bases; nucleotides outside the gene matches: 4. Looked up from germline, CDR1 is MNHEY and CDR2 is SMNVEV (reference sequence). The chain is built from TRBV27 and TRBJ2-1, with 9 bases matching TRBD2. The TCR originated in a human donor in good health. Some libraries in this study had Jurkat cell RNA spiked in. The source material was naive CD8+ T cells from blood, with Jurkat cell RNA spiked in. Subset of the sample: FACS-sorted CD8+CD4-CCR7+CD45RA+ naive T cells. The DNA for the CDR3 is TGTGCCAGCAGGGGGACTAGCTCATACAATGAGCAGTTCTTC. Protein: CASRGTSSYNEQFF.